This T cell receptor beta chain was sequenced in a study of technical replicates of blood from a handful of donors. Repertoires were generated with immunoSEQ multiplex PCR, while TCRdb's copy carries only in-frame clones and drops some. The data show about 81,000 clones, with 80% to 90% seen just once and around 4% held by the top ten. The junction had 3 bases not matched to a gene; V was cut back by 2 bases and J by 4 bases. The CDR3 is made up of 16 amino acids. Germline assignment: CDR1 MNHEY and CDR2 SMNVEV (reference sequence). The receptor was derived from a human donor in good health. Some clones in this sample may be carry-over from other donors' samples. The V and J genes are TRBV27 and TRBJ1-6, with TRBD1 identical over 9 bases. Sequences were obtained from PBMCs. This CDR3 reads CASSLKTGGYNSPLHF. The CDR3 DNA is TGTGCCAGCAGTTTAAAGACAGGGGGATATAATTCACCCCTCCACTTT.